The sequence of this T cell receptor beta chain was determined in a study of cytomegalovirus exposure and HLA in healthy donors. Study as a whole: There were some 400 genotyped donors. Of these, roughly 80% fell in the genetic ancestry cluster associated with self-reported Caucasian donors.

Broader study findings: It was reported that TCR beta sequences correctly inferred the HLA-A and HLA-B alleles for most subjects. For most TCR sequences rarity was the rule, although some public TCRs occurred in many donors. An analysis was carried out later, and it reportedly showed fewer N-insertions in an Asian-associated ancestry cluster than the approximately 700-donor mean.

60 Vbeta and 13 Jbeta primers were used in PCR. Some clones are missing from TCRdb's copy, which holds only in-frame ones; the method was immunoSEQ multiplex PCR. The table has some 140,000 clones, around 79% seen once. Worth noting for this clone: Its antigen is as yet unknown.

The germline V gene encodes CDR1 SGHNT and CDR2 YYREEE (reference sequence). The CDR3 sequence is 15 residues long. V was pared by 4 bases and J by 13 bases, with 15 bases of the junction left unmatched. The chain recombines TRBV5-4 with TRBJ2-5; TRBD2 agrees at 11 bases. The sequenced sample was PBMCs. The source of this sequence is a woman aged 45 to 65 in good health and CMV-seropositive. CDR3 bases: TGTGCCAGCAGCCCCTCTCTTGCTAGCGGGGGGACCGCGTACTTC. Translated: CASSPSLASGGTAYF.